This T cell receptor beta chain is drawn from a study of T cells in Graves' hyperthyroidism and ophthalmopathy. In making diagnoses, clinical symptoms, serum thyroxine and TRAb, thyroid ultrasound and orbital computed tomography were all used. Study-level results: A 13 V-J model separated ophthalmopathy from stable hyperthyroidism. Expanded thyroid clonotypes (above 0.001) were mostly also found in blood. With a median lead of approximately 6.4 months before onset, the model predicted ophthalmopathy.

The CDR3 covers 17 residues. Trimming pared 1 base from V and 1 base from J, leaving 14 bases between. CDR1 and CDR2 (germline): SGHTA, FQGTGA. Concerning this clonotype itself: Its target is not known.

The CDR3 regions of TCR beta were amplified from RNA transcripts. When the TCR CDR3 underwent first-round RT-PCR, the HTBI primer set was used. TCRdb re-called the multiplex PCR reads through MiXCR, storing one row per CDR3 protein. This repertoire shows approximately 270,000 distinct CDR3 sequences, more than 12% found once; its top ten account for 13%. The chain links TRBV7-3 to TRBJ1-3; D not certain. The TCR comes from a woman in her 40s with Graves' hyperthyroidism that later progressed to Graves' ophthalmopathy. The sample comprised blood. The CDR3 coding sequence is TGTGCCAGCAGCTTAATGGGCCAGATAGTTTCTGGAAACACCATATATTTT. The encoded protein is CASSLMGQIVSGNTIYF.